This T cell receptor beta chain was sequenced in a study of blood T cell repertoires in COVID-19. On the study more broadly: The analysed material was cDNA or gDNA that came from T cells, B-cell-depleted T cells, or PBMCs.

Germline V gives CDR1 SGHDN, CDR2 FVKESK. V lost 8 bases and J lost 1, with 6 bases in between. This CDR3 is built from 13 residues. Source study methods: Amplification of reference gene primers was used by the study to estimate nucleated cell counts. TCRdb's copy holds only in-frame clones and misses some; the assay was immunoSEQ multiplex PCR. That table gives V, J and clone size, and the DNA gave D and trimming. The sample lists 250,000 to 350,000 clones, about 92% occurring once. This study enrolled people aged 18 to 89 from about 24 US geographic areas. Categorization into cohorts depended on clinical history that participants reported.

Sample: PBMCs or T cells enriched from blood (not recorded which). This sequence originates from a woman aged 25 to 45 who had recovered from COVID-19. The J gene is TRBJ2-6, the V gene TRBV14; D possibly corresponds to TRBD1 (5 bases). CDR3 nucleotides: TGTGCCAGCGCAGGGTCTGGGGCCAACGTCCTGACTTTC. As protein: CASAGSGANVLTF.